This T cell receptor beta chain emerged from a study of cytomegalovirus exposure and HLA in healthy donors. General study points: Being productive about 87% or about 30% of the time was typical of most TCR beta V segments in an earlier analysis.

J was trimmed by 1 base and V by 5 bases; bases with no gene match: 5. CDR3 length: 16 amino acids. Germline V CDR1 and CDR2: SGHTA, FQGNSA. A word on this clone: Its antigen is currently unknown.

Amplification used 60 Vbeta primers and 13 Jbeta primers. Profiling relied on immunoSEQ multiplex PCR, and the TCRdb table lists in-frame clones only, not all of them. The sample lists approximately 190,000 clones; roughly 80% were seen once. Source material: PBMCs. This TCR was recovered from a woman aged 18-29 years in good health and CMV-seronegative. The chain is built from TRBV7-2 and TRBJ2-7, with 13 bases lining up with TRBD2. This CDR3 is CASSAGLAGESYEQYF. The DNA for the CDR3 is TGTGCCAGCAGCGCTGGACTAGCGGGAGAATCCTACGAGCAGTACTTC.